A selection of T cell receptor beta chains follows, all from one sample in a study of cytomegalovirus exposure and HLA in healthy donors. Profiled with immunoSEQ multiplex PCR; TCRdb holds only in-frame clones, not every one. This sample has roughly 59,000 clones, with more than 85% found just once. Material for sequencing was PBMCs. These TCRs come from a man between 18 and 29 years old in good health and CMV-seropositive. Both conserved end residues are part of each CDR3. The D gene is left open where the match is weak. Clone size is not always given. Where it is, it says once, few, many or a class for expanded clones.

clone size: .
D gene: .
V gene: TRBV5-1
J gene: TRBJ2-1
CDR3 DNA: TGCGCCAGCCGCCAGGTCTTAGGGGGAAACAATGAGCAGTTCTTC
CDR3 protein: CASRQVLGGNNEQFF

clone size: .
D gene: TRBD2
V gene: TRBV7-8
J gene: TRBJ2-5
CDR3 DNA: TGTGCCAGCAGCTCATCCTTAGCGGGAGGGCTGGAGACCCAGTACTTC
CDR3 protein: CASSSSLAGGLETQYF

clone size: .
D gene: .
V gene: TRBV27
J gene: TRBJ2-1
CDR3 DNA: TGTGCCAGCAGTTTGGGCGGGGATGAGCAGTTCTTC
CDR3 protein: CASSLGGDEQFF

clone size: .
D gene: .
V gene: TRBV11-1
J gene: TRBJ2-7
CDR3 DNA: TGTGCCAGCAGCCCGCTTTTTATCGGTGGCCGGGGTGAAGAGCAGTACTTC
CDR3 protein: CASSPLFIGGRGEEQYF

clone size: .
D gene: .
V gene: TRBV5-1
J gene: TRBJ2-1
CDR3 DNA: TGCGCCAGCAGCTTATCAGGGGTGGGCAATGAGCAGTTCTTC
CDR3 protein: CASSLSGVGNEQFF

clone size: .
D gene: TRBD1
V gene: TRBV28
J gene: TRBJ2-7
CDR3 DNA: TGTGCCAGCAGTCAAATACAGGGGATAACGGGGAACGAGCAGTACTTC
CDR3 protein: CASSQIQGITGNEQYF

clone size: .
D gene: TRBD2
V gene: TRBV30
J gene: TRBJ2-7
CDR3 DNA: TGTGCCTGGAGTGTAGGGCTAGCGGGAGCCTACGAGCAGTACTTC
CDR3 protein: CAWSVGLAGAYEQYF

clone size: .
D gene: .
V gene: TRBV7-3
J gene: TRBJ2-2
CDR3 DNA: TGTGCCAGCAGCTCCAGCACCGGGGAGCTGTTTTTT
CDR3 protein: CASSSSTGELFF

clone size: .
D gene: TRBD2
V gene: TRBV30
J gene: TRBJ2-3
CDR3 DNA: TGTGCCTGGAACCAAGGAGGGGTAGGAGCGGGAGGGCCCACAGATACGCAGTATTTT
CDR3 protein: CAWNQGGVGAGGPTDTQYF

clone size: .
D gene: TRBD1
V gene: TRBV27
J gene: TRBJ1-2
CDR3 DNA: TGTGCCAGCAGAACCGGGACAGAGGTCTATGGCTACACCTTC
CDR3 protein: CASRTGTEVYGYTF

clone size: once
D gene: TRBD2
V gene: TRBV7-3
J gene: TRBJ2-1
CDR3 DNA: TGTGCCAGCAGCTCGAGACGCGGGAGGGCCTACAATGAGCAGTTCTTC
CDR3 protein: CASSSRRGRAYNEQFF

clone size: .
D gene: .
V gene: TRBV7-8
J gene: TRBJ1-1
CDR3 DNA: TGTGCCAGCAGCAGGCGGACAGACTTGAACACTGAAGCTTTCTTT
CDR3 protein: CASSRRTDLNTEAFF

clone size: .
D gene: .
V gene: TRBV4-1
J gene: TRBJ2-7
CDR3 DNA: TGCGCCAGCAGCCAAGAGCCGTTTGGGGCAGGTGGTGAGCAGTACTTC
CDR3 protein: CASSQEPFGAGGEQYF

clone size: few
D gene: .
V gene: TRBV6-1
J gene: TRBJ1-2
CDR3 DNA: TGTGCCAGCAGTGAAAGGTGGCTGGGAGGGGAACGGGGCTACACCTTC
CDR3 protein: CASSERWLGGERGYTF

clone size: once
D gene: .
V gene: TRBV27
J gene: TRBJ2-3
CDR3 DNA: .
CDR3 protein: CASSPPVASGTQEYF

clone size: .
D gene: .
V gene: TRBV28
J gene: TRBJ1-2
CDR3 DNA: TGTGCCAGCAGAACTGACAGCGGGGGGTGGGAAGGCTACACCTTC
CDR3 protein: CASRTDSGGWEGYTF

clone size: .
D gene: TRBD1
V gene: TRBV13
J gene: TRBJ2-5
CDR3 DNA: TGTGCCAGCAGCATTAAGATCGGAGGGACAGGGTGGGAGACCCAGTACTTC
CDR3 protein: CASSIKIGGTGWETQYF

clone size: .
D gene: .
V gene: TRBV6-5
J gene: TRBJ1-4
CDR3 DNA: TGTGCCAGCAGCTCGCAGGTTGCAACTAATGAAAAACTGTTTTTT
CDR3 protein: CASSSQVATNEKLFF

clone size: .
D gene: .
V gene: TRBV6-1
J gene: TRBJ2-7
CDR3 DNA: TGTGCCAGCAGTCCCCTTGTCTACGAGCAGTACTTC
CDR3 protein: CASSPLVYEQYF

clone size: .
D gene: TRBD1
V gene: TRBV9
J gene: TRBJ2-7
CDR3 DNA: TGTGCCAGCAGCGTAGACGCGGACAGGACCTACGAGCAGTACTTC
CDR3 protein: CASSVDADRTYEQYF

clone size: .
D gene: .
V gene: TRBV27
J gene: TRBJ2-3
CDR3 DNA: TGTGCCAGCAGCTTCCTAGCTGGCAGGCGGACAGATACGCAGTATTTT
CDR3 protein: CASSFLAGRRTDTQYF

clone size: once
D gene: .
V gene: TRBV6-6
J gene: TRBJ2-7
CDR3 DNA: TGTGCCAGCAGTTACTCCCTTGCCTACGAGCAGTACTTC
CDR3 protein: CASSYSLAYEQYF

clone size: .
D gene: TRBD1
V gene: TRBV18
J gene: TRBJ1-4
CDR3 DNA: TGTGCCAGCTCACTACACGGGACAGCTAATGAAAAACTGTTTTTT
CDR3 protein: CASSLHGTANEKLFF

clone size: once
D gene: TRBD2
V gene: TRBV27
J gene: TRBJ2-7
CDR3 DNA: TGTGCCAGCAGTTCCCCCCCGGAGCGGGGGTCCCTGGCGTTTTACTTC
CDR3 protein: CASSSPPERGSLAFYF

clone size: .
D gene: .
V gene: TRBV11-2
J gene: TRBJ2-2
CDR3 DNA: TGTGCCACCGAAGGTCTAGTTACCACCGGGGAGCTGTTTTTT
CDR3 protein: CATEGLVTTGELFF

clone size: .
D gene: .
V gene: TRBV28
J gene: TRBJ1-1
CDR3 DNA: TGTGCCAGCAGTTTAGGGGTGGGGCAAGCTTTCTTT
CDR3 protein: CASSLGVGQAFF

clone size: once
D gene: .
V gene: TRBV28
J gene: TRBJ1-4
CDR3 DNA: TGTGCCTCACATTCTGGGACAGAAAAACTGTTTTTT
CDR3 protein: CASHSGTEKLFF

clone size: .
D gene: .
V gene: TRBV5-6
J gene: TRBJ1-2
CDR3 DNA: TGTGCCAGCAGCTTGCGGGGGTTAAGTGGCTACACCTTC
CDR3 protein: CASSLRGLSGYTF

clone size: .
D gene: .
V gene: TRBV6-1
J gene: TRBJ2-7
CDR3 DNA: TGTGCCAGCAGTGAACACCCACGGGTAAGCTCCTACGAGCAGTACTTC
CDR3 protein: CASSEHPRVSSYEQYF

clone size: .
D gene: TRBD1
V gene: TRBV9
J gene: TRBJ2-5
CDR3 DNA: TGTGCCAGCAGCGCCCTGACAGGGCGGGAGACCCAGTACTTC
CDR3 protein: CASSALTGRETQYF

clone size: .
D gene: TRBD2
V gene: TRBV7-3
J gene: TRBJ2-2
CDR3 DNA: TGTGCCAGCGCTAGCGGGAGTCCCGGGGAGCTGTTTTTT
CDR3 protein: CASASGSPGELFF

clone size: once
D gene: TRBD2
V gene: TRBV30
J gene: TRBJ2-3
CDR3 DNA: TGTGCCTGGACCCCACACGGACTAGCGGGAGGGCCGCATACGCAGTATTTT
CDR3 protein: CAWTPHGLAGGPHTQYF

clone size: .
D gene: .
V gene: TRBV5-1
J gene: TRBJ2-1
CDR3 DNA: TGCGCCAGCAGCTTGAACAGTGGAAGCTCCTACAATGAGCAGTTCTTC
CDR3 protein: CASSLNSGSSYNEQFF

clone size: .
D gene: .
V gene: TRBV5-4
J gene: TRBJ2-3
CDR3 DNA: TGTGCCAGCAGCTCCATCGGACCGGGGTTTCCAGATACGCAGTATTTT
CDR3 protein: CASSSIGPGFPDTQYF

clone size: .
D gene: TRBD1
V gene: TRBV7-6
J gene: TRBJ2-2
CDR3 DNA: TGTGCCAGCAGCCAACAGGACAGGGGGTTGGGGTCCACCGGGGAGCTGTTTTTT
CDR3 protein: CASSQQDRGLGSTGELFF

clone size: .
D gene: .
V gene: TRBV5-4
J gene: TRBJ1-3
CDR3 DNA: TGTGCCAGCAGCTTGGACAGTAACGTCGGAAACACCATATATTTT
CDR3 protein: CASSLDSNVGNTIYF

clone size: .
D gene: .
V gene: TRBV28
J gene: TRBJ2-7
CDR3 DNA: TGTGCCAGCAGTTTATCGTCCCGGGTTGCGGCGGGCTACGAGCAGTACTTC
CDR3 protein: CASSLSSRVAAGYEQYF

clone size: .
D gene: .
V gene: TRBV5-4
J gene: TRBJ1-2
CDR3 DNA: TGTGCCAGCAGCTCAGGATCAGAAGTTGATGGCTACACCTTC
CDR3 protein: CASSSGSEVDGYTF

clone size: .
D gene: .
V gene: TRBV7-9
J gene: TRBJ1-1
CDR3 DNA: TGTGCCAGCAGCTTTTCCAGAGACAACAAAGCTTTCTTT
CDR3 protein: CASSFSRDNKAFF

clone size: .
D gene: TRBD2
V gene: TRBV4-1
J gene: TRBJ2-7
CDR3 DNA: TGCGCCAGCAGCCACTCGGGCGGGGGAATCTACGAGCAGTACTTC
CDR3 protein: CASSHSGGGIYEQYF

clone size: .
D gene: .
V gene: TRBV6-1
J gene: TRBJ2-7
CDR3 DNA: TGTGCCAGCATTCAAGCGGACAGGAGGGCTTCCTACGAGCAGTACTTC
CDR3 protein: CASIQADRRASYEQYF

clone size: few
D gene: .
V gene: TRBV27
J gene: TRBJ1-1
CDR3 DNA: TGTGCCAGCTTCGGGACTGAAGCTTTCTTT
CDR3 protein: CASFGTEAFF

clone size: .
D gene: TRBD2
V gene: TRBV6-4
J gene: TRBJ2-3
CDR3 DNA: TGTGCCAGCAGTGCGGGGGGAAGCACAGATACGCAGTATTTT
CDR3 protein: CASSAGGSTDTQYF

clone size: .
D gene: .
V gene: TRBV7-8
J gene: TRBJ1-3
CDR3 DNA: TGTGCCAGCAGCTTAGGATCAGACGGAGGTTCTGGAAACACCATATATTTT
CDR3 protein: CASSLGSDGGSGNTIYF

clone size: .
D gene: TRBD1
V gene: TRBV7-3
J gene: TRBJ2-7
CDR3 DNA: TGTGCCAGCAGCCCGGGGACAGGGCTCCTCTACGAGCAGTACTTC
CDR3 protein: CASSPGTGLLYEQYF

clone size: .
D gene: .
V gene: TRBV6-6
J gene: TRBJ2-3
CDR3 DNA: TGTGCCAGCAGTCGAAGCGGAACCACAGATACGCAGTATTTT
CDR3 protein: CASSRSGTTDTQYF

clone size: .
D gene: .
V gene: TRBV7-9
J gene: TRBJ2-3
CDR3 DNA: TGTGCCAGCCAGGGCGATACGCAGTATTTT
CDR3 protein: CASQGDTQYF

clone size: .
D gene: TRBD1
V gene: TRBV4-2
J gene: TRBJ2-6
CDR3 DNA: TGTGCCAGCAGCCACGACAGGGGATCTGGGGCCAACGTCCTGACTTTC
CDR3 protein: CASSHDRGSGANVLTF

clone size: .
D gene: .
V gene: TRBV7-6
J gene: TRBJ2-3
CDR3 DNA: TGTGCCAGCAGCTTAGATAGAGATACGCAGTATTTT
CDR3 protein: CASSLDRDTQYF

clone size: .
D gene: .
V gene: TRBV30
J gene: TRBJ2-7
CDR3 DNA: TGTGCCTGGACTACGGGATACGAGCAGTACTTC
CDR3 protein: CAWTTGYEQYF

clone size: once
D gene: .
V gene: TRBV4-1
J gene: TRBJ1-2
CDR3 DNA: TGCGCCAGCAGCCAAGATCGTGAGGTTAACTATGGCTACACCTTC
CDR3 protein: CASSQDREVNYGYTF

clone size: .
D gene: TRBD2
V gene: TRBV2
J gene: TRBJ2-1
CDR3 DNA: TGTGCCAGCACGGTTGGCGGGAGGGCCTGGGAGCAGTTCTTC
CDR3 protein: CASTVGGRAWEQFF

clone size: .
D gene: .
V gene: TRBV6-6
J gene: TRBJ2-7
CDR3 DNA: TGTGCCAGCAGTTACCTTCTTAACTACGAGCAGTACTTC
CDR3 protein: CASSYLLNYEQYF

clone size: once
D gene: .
V gene: TRBV27
J gene: TRBJ2-2
CDR3 DNA: TGTGCCAGCAATCGGGGGACGAACACCGGGGAGCTGTTTTTT
CDR3 protein: CASNRGTNTGELFF

clone size: .
D gene: TRBD2
V gene: TRBV7-9
J gene: TRBJ2-7
CDR3 DNA: TGTGCCAGCAGCTCTACCAGGACTAGCGGGTTCTACGAGCAGTACTTC
CDR3 protein: CASSSTRTSGFYEQYF

clone size: .
D gene: .
V gene: TRBV19
J gene: TRBJ1-1
CDR3 DNA: TGTGCCAGTAGTATTGCACAGAGGAGGACTGAAGCTTTCTTT
CDR3 protein: CASSIAQRRTEAFF